These 28 T cell receptor beta chains were sequenced from one sample in a study of blood T cell repertoires in COVID-19. Sequencing was performed with immunoSEQ multiplex PCR; in TCRdb, only in-frame clones are kept and a portion is missing. The data contain 200,000 to 300,000 clones, 85% of them seen just once; the ten biggest clones take up more than 6%. Sequences were obtained from peripheral blood. These receptors were collected from a woman in her fifties or sixties with active or convalescent COVID-19.

The chain links TRBV7-2 to TRBJ2-5, with 8 bases identical to TRBD2. Germline-derived CDR1 and CDR2 are SGHTA and FQGNSA. This CDR3 region has 16 residues. V was clipped by 5 bases and J by 5 bases; unmatched bases: 13. CDR3 amino acids: CASSPMTGGPGETQYF. In nucleotides, the CDR3 is TGTGCCAGCAGCCCCATGACGGGAGGGCCGGGTGAGACCCAGTACTTC.

J is TRBJ2-5 and V is TRBV2, with 12 nucleotides matching TRBD2. J was trimmed by 3 bases and V by 8 bases; bases with no gene match: 10. The CDR3 runs 16 residues. The germline V gene has CDR1 SNHLY and CDR2 FYNNEI. The CDR3 protein is CASGPGLAGPKETQYF. As DNA, the CDR3 is TGTGCCAGCGGACCGGGACTAGCGGGCCCCAAAGAGACCCAGTACTTC.

The J gene is TRBJ2-5, the V gene TRBV18, with D perhaps matching TRBD1 (6 bases). Per germline, CDR1 KGHSH and CDR2 LQKENI. The CDR3 is made up of 14 amino acids. The ends were cut back, 3 bases at V and 1 base at J, with 9 bases in the middle. CDR3 region: CASSPDRFQETQYF. Written as DNA, the CDR3 is TGTGCCAGCTCACCTGACAGGTTCCAAGAGACCCAGTACTTC.

The V call is TRBV7-9, the J call TRBJ1-6, with 8 bases that match TRBD1. With V trimmed by 5 bases and J by 10 bases, 10 bases remained unmatched. CDR1 is SEHNR, CDR2 FQNEAQ, per germline (reference sequence). The CDR3 length is 15 residues. The CDR3 is CASSPGQGPRSPLHF. The DNA of the CDR3 is TGTGCCAGCAGCCCAGGACAGGGACCTAGGTCACCCCTCCACTTT.

V and J are TRBV20-1 and TRBJ2-3; 9 bases are a match to TRBD2. Germline CDR1 DFQATT, CDR2 SNEGSKA (reference sequence). Trimming took 3 bases from V and 1 from J; bases not matched to a gene: 2. CDR3 length equals 14 residues. The DNA of the CDR3 is TGCAGTGCTAGTTCTAGCGGGGGCACAGATACGCAGTATTTT. Protein product: CSASSSGGTDTQYF.

This clone was seen many times. The chain employs TRBV29-1 and TRBJ1-5, with unresolved D. Between the trimmed V and J ends, which lost 7 bases and 0 bases, there was a span of 10 bases. The CDR3 has 13 residues. Germline V CDR1 and CDR2: SQVTM, ANQGSEA. This chain's CDR3 is CSAASDSNQPQHF. CDR3 in DNA: TGCAGCGCTGCCAGTGATAGCAATCAGCCCCAGCATTTT. The full variable domain, in which reference TRBV29-1 and TRBJ1-5 provide the parts outside the CDR3, is SAVISQKPSRDICQRGTSLTIQCQVDSQVTMMFWYRQQPGQSLTLIATANQGSEATYESGFVIDKFPISRPNLTFSTLTVSNMSPEDSSIYLCSAASDSNQPQHFGDGTRLSIL.

V usage is TRBV30 and J usage is TRBJ1-2; D gene uncertain. Germline V gene data show CDR1 as GTSNPN and CDR2 as SVGIG (reference sequence). This CDR3 spans 12 amino acids. Trimming shortened V by 2 bases and J by 4 bases, and 8 bases separated the two germline ends. The CDR3 coding sequence is TGTGCCTGGAGTCTACACAGCTATGGCTACACCTTC. Protein sequence: CAWSLHSYGYTF.

The V call is TRBV10-2, the J call TRBJ2-3; a weak D match, TRBD2 (6 bases). The germline V gene has CDR1 WSHSY and CDR2 SAAADI. The CDR3 has 13 residues. V lost 7 bases to trimming and J lost 9 bases, with 17 bases between them. The CDR3 protein is CASTLAGRVTQYF. In DNA form, the CDR3 reads TGCGCCAGCACACTAGCTGGTCGGGTAACGCAGTATTTT.

The chain couples TRBV18 to TRBJ1-2, with unresolved D. CDR3 length: 14 amino acids. Germline V lookup: CDR1 KGHSH, CDR2 LQKENI. V was cut by 3 bases and J by 12 bases, with 20 bases left in between. This CDR3 reads CASSPSGEGGVDTF. The CDR3 DNA reads TGTGCCAGCTCACCTTCAGGAGAGGGTGGAGTGGACACCTTC.

The chain employs TRBV19 and TRBJ1-2; 8 bases agree with TRBD1. Looked up from germline, CDR1 is LNHDA and CDR2 is SQIVND (reference sequence). Trimming took 9 bases from V and 0 from J; bases not matched to a gene: 3. This CDR3 region has 13 residues. The CDR3 loop is CASLDRANYGYTF. CDR3 DNA: TGTGCCAGCCTGGACAGGGCTAACTATGGCTACACCTTC.

The V gene is TRBV11-2, the J gene TRBJ2-1; D gene unclear. The CDR3 extends over 14 amino acids. Trimming cost V 6 bases and J 4 bases, with 13 bases left between them. CDR1 and CDR2 from the germline V gene are SGHAT and FQNNGV. The CDR3, as DNA: TGTGCCAGCAGAATACAGTCCCTTTACAATGAGCAGTTCTTC. This codes for CASRIQSLYNEQFF.

This clone was seen only once. V usage is TRBV29-1 and J usage is TRBJ2-1; TRBD2 agrees at 15 bases. The CDR3 has 14 amino acids. The V gene's germline CDR1 is SQVTM and CDR2 ANQGSEA. V was pared by 6 bases and J by 9 bases, with 6 bases of the junction left unmatched. This CDR3 is CSVGVGLAGGEQFF. The CDR3 nucleotides read TGCAGCGTGGGAGTGGGACTAGCGGGAGGTGAGCAGTTCTTC.

J is TRBJ1-1 and V is TRBV3-1 (or the pseudogene TRBV3-2), with D possibly being TRBD1 (6 bases). This CDR3 is 15 amino acids long. Looked up from germline, CDR1 is LGHDT and CDR2 is YNNKEL (reference sequence). Trimming cost V 1 base and J 3 bases, with 12 bases left between them. The CDR3 coding sequence is TGTGCCAGCAGCCAAGCAGGGGATCGGGACACTGAAGCTTTCTTT. It translates to CASSQAGDRDTEAFF.

This chain joins TRBV5-1 and TRBJ2-4; TRBD1 agrees at 9 bases. CDR1 and CDR2 from the germline V gene are SGHRS and YFSETQ. J was trimmed by 2 bases and V by 1 base; bases with no gene match: 4. The CDR3 runs 16 residues. The CDR3 region is CASSLKQGASKNIQYF. The CDR3 DNA reads TGCGCCAGCAGCTTGAAACAGGGGGCGTCCAAAAACATTCAGTACTTC.

This clone was seen once. The chain links TRBV2 to TRBJ2-2, with 11 bases that match TRBD2. V lost 4 bases, J lost 0 bases, and 7 bases stayed unmatched. This CDR3 is built from 18 residues. CDR1 and CDR2 (germline): SNHLY, FYNNEI. CDR3 protein: CASSVGTSGYSNTGELFF. CDR3 in DNA: TGTGCCAGCAGTGTAGGGACTAGCGGTTACTCGAACACCGGGGAGCTGTTTTTT.

This chain connects TRBV9 to TRBJ2-2; TRBD1 matches at 9 bases. The V gene's germline CDR1 is SGDLS and CDR2 YYNGEE. V lost 2 bases to trimming and J lost 7 bases; unmatched junction nucleotides: 6. The CDR3 consists of 15 residues. CDR3 region: CASSVSGTGYGELFF. In DNA form, the CDR3 reads TGTGCCAGCAGCGTGTCCGGGACAGGGTACGGGGAGCTGTTTTTT.

The rearrangement joins TRBV18 to TRBJ1-5; the match to TRBD1 covers 8 bases. V gave up 3 bases and J gave up 2 bases; unmatched junction bases: 6. CDR1 is KGHSH and CDR2 is LQKENI in the germline V gene. This CDR3 is built from 16 residues. The CDR3 protein is CASSPDRGRGNQPQHF. CDR3 DNA sequence: TGTGCCAGCTCACCCGACAGGGGCCGTGGCAATCAGCCCCAGCATTTT.

This clone has just a few counts. The chain employs TRBV7-3 and TRBJ2-5; the D gene is possibly TRBD2 (6 bases). The CDR3 covers 15 residues. V was clipped by 5 bases and J by 5 bases, with 18 bases between them. CDR1 is SGHTA, CDR2 FQGTGA, per germline. The CDR3 DNA is TGTGCCAGCAGCCTGGGAGGCGGAGCCGGGGAGACCCAGTACTTC. Translation: CASSLGGGAGETQYF.

The chain combines TRBV11-3 with TRBJ1-1, with 7 bases that match TRBD1. The germline CDR1 and CDR2 sequences are SGHNT and YENEEA. This CDR3 spans 14 amino acids. The V gene end was trimmed by 3 bases and the J gene end by 4 bases; junction bases not matched to a gene: 5. CDR3 in DNA: TGTGCCAGCAGCTTTTCTCAGGGGGGCACTGAAGCTTTCTTT. Amino acids: CASSFSQGGTEAFF.

This chain joins TRBV2 and TRBJ2-5; 10 bases agree with TRBD2. CDR1 and CDR2 (germline): SNHLY, FYNNEI. V lost 2 bases to trimming and J lost 4 bases; unmatched junction nucleotides: 7. This CDR3 has 16 amino acids. The CDR3 coding sequence is TGTGCCAGCAGTGAATTTCTAGCGGGGGTTGGAGAGACCCAGTACTTC. Protein product: CASSEFLAGVGETQYF.

In this sample, this clone turned up a few times. The rearrangement uses TRBV24-1 and TRBJ2-1; TRBD2 might be the D (6 bases). This CDR3 region has 14 residues. In germline, CDR1 is KGHDR, CDR2 SFDVKD. V gave up 5 bases and J gave up 7 bases, with 14 bases separating them. As DNA, the CDR3 is TGTGCCACCAGTGTGGCGGGAAGAGGGAATGAGCAGTTCTTC. It translates to CATSVAGRGNEQFF.

This sequence joins TRBV2 and TRBJ1-2, with 8 bases fitting TRBD1. The germline CDR1 and CDR2 sequences are SNHLY and FYNNEI. V trimming: 5 bases; J trimming: 7 bases; junction bases outside the gene matches: 9. This CDR3 has 14 residues. The CDR3 DNA reads TGTGCCAGCAGTCTCGCCCAGGGGGCGGTTGGCTACACCTTC. Translated, it gives CASSLAQGAVGYTF.

This rearrangement joins TRBV7-4 to TRBJ2-5; 10 positions match TRBD1. The CDR3 loop spans 19 amino acids. Germline CDR1 is SGHVT and CDR2 is SQSDAQ. The V gene end was trimmed by 2 bases and the J gene end by 2 bases; junction bases not matched to a gene: 14. The CDR3 coding sequence is TGTGCCAGCAGCTTACCCTCCACCGGGACAGGGGATCCTCAAGAGACCCAGTACTTC. It specifies CASSLPSTGTGDPQETQYF.

The V call is TRBV4-2, the J call TRBJ1-5; possibly TRBD1 for D (5 bases). Germline CDR1 and CDR2: LGHNA and YNFKEQ. V lost 1 base and J lost 6, with 13 bases in between. The CDR3 length is 15 residues. Here the CDR3 reads CASSQGRDLPQPQHF. In nucleotides, the CDR3 is TGTGCCAGCAGCCAAGGCCGGGACTTGCCTCAGCCCCAGCATTTT.

The CDR3 is CASSLGTLPIRNTEAFF. The CDR3 coding sequence is TGTGCCAGCAGCTTGGGTACCCTGCCGATCAGAAACACTGAAGCTTTCTTT. The chain combines TRBV5-5 with TRBJ1-1; D is ambiguous. The CDR3 extends over 17 amino acids. Germline V gene data show CDR1 as SGHKS and CDR2 as YYEKEE (reference sequence). Trimming took 0 bases from V and 2 from J, leaving 17 bases between them. Combining the CDR3 with reference TRBV5-5 and TRBJ1-1 gives the whole variable domain DAGVTQSPTHLIKTRGQQVTLRCSPISGHKSVSWYQQVLGQGPQFIFQYYEKEERGRGNFPDRFSARQFPNYSSELNVNALLLGDSALYLCASSLGTLPIRNTEAFFGQGTRLTVV.

This rearrangement joins TRBV5-1 to TRBJ2-3, with 10 bases fitting TRBD2. The junction had 2 bases not matched to a gene; V was cut back by 1 base and J by 0 bases. The V gene's germline CDR1 is SGHRS and CDR2 YFSETQ. CDR3 size: 16 residues. This CDR3 is CASSLSGGASTDTQYF. CDR3 in DNA: TGCGCCAGCAGCTTGAGCGGGGGGGCAAGCACAGATACGCAGTATTTT.

The J gene is TRBJ1-1, the V gene TRBV5-1, with D possibly matching TRBD1 (6 bases). The CDR3 spans 15 residues. With 4 bases removed from V and 0 bases from J, the gap between germline ends came to 13 bases. The V gene's germline CDR1 is SGHRS and CDR2 YFSETQ. CDR3 amino acids: CASSPRQEVNTEAFF. The CDR3, as DNA: TGCGCCAGCAGCCCACGACAGGAGGTGAACACTGAAGCTTTCTTT.

CDR3 sequence (DNA): TGTGCCAGTAGTATAGATCGAGGGGGCACGCAGTATTTT. Protein product: CASSIDRGGTQYF. The chain has TRBV19 and TRBJ2-3, with 7 bases matching TRBD1. Trimming at V came to 0 bases and at J to 9 bases, leaving 3 bases not matched to a gene. CDR3 size: 13 residues. Germline CDR1 is LNHDA and CDR2 is SQIVND (reference sequence).